This TCR beta chain originates from a study of blood T cell repertoires in COVID-19. Original methodology: Researchers report that nucleated cell counts were estimated from reference gene primer amplification. TCRdb keeps only in-frame clones here, not all; method: immunoSEQ multiplex PCR. D and trimming come from the DNA, and the V and J calls and clone size come from that table. Among approximately 250,000 clones, approximately 80% were seen once, and the ten largest hold 15%. This CDR3 contains 15 residues. Losses at the gene ends were 4 bases for V and 6 bases for J; bases not matched to a gene: 9. CDR1 LNHDA and CDR2 SQIVND come from the germline V gene (reference sequence).

The genes are TRBV19 and TRBJ2-1; the match to TRBD2 covers 7 bases. The TCR originated in a man aged 40-49 years who had recovered from COVID-19. Sequencing used PBMCs or T cells enriched from blood (not recorded which). The CDR3 here is CASSTPKRGSNEQFF. DNA for the CDR3: TGTGCCAGTAGTACCCCAAAGCGGGGATCCAATGAGCAGTTCTTC.